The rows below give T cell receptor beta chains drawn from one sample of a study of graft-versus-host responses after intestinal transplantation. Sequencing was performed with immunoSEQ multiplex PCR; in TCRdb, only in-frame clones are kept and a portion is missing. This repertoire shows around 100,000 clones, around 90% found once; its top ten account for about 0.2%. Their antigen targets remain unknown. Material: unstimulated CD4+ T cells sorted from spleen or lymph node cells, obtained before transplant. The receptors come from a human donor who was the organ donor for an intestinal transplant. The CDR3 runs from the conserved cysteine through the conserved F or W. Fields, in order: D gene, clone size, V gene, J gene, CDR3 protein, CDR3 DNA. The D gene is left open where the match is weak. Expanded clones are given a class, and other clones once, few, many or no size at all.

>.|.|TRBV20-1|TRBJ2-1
CSATLYGEQFF
TGCAGTGCGACCCTTTACGGCGAGCAGTTCTTC
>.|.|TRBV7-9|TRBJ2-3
CASSLAPRSDTQYF
TGTGCCAGCAGCTTAGCGCCCAGGTCAGATACGCAGTATTTT
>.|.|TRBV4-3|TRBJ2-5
CASSQAPQETQYF
TGCGCCAGCAGCCAAGCACCACAAGAGACCCAGTACTTC
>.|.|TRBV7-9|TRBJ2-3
CASSLAPSTDTQYF
TGTGCCAGCAGCCTAGCACCTAGCACAGATACGCAGTATTTT
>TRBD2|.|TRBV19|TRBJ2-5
CASSIRPTSWPQETQYF
TGTGCCAGTAGTATCCGCCCGACTAGCTGGCCTCAAGAGACCCAGTACTTC
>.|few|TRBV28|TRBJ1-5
CASSLIQTYQPQHF
TGTGCCAGCAGTTTAATTCAGACATATCAGCCCCAGCATTTT
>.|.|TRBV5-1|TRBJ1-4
CASSLDRTNEKLFF
TGCGCCAGCAGCTTGGACAGAACTAATGAAAAACTGTTTTTT
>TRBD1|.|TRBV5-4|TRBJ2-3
CASSFGTGSTDTQYF
TGTGCCAGCAGCTTCGGGACAGGGAGCACAGATACGCAGTATTTT
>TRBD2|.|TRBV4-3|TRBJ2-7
CASSQELATPYEQYF
TGCGCCAGCAGCCAAGAACTAGCGACCCCCTACGAGCAGTACTTC
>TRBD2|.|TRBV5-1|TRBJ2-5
CASSSRLAGGEETQYF
TGCGCCAGCAGCTCAAGACTAGCGGGAGGGGAAGAGACCCAGTACTTC
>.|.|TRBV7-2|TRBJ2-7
CASTLWGGGEQYF
TGTGCCAGCACCCTATGGGGAGGAGGCGAGCAGTACTTC
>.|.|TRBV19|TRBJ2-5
CASSIGPGAQETQYF
TGTGCCAGTAGTATTGGCCCGGGAGCGCAAGAGACCCAGTACTTC
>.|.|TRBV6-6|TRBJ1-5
CASSYSKLEPQHF
TGTGCCAGCAGTTACTCGAAGCTGGAGCCCCAGCATTTT
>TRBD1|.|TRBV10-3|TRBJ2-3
CAISRTGTGASGTDTQYF
TGTGCCATCAGTCGTACCGGGACAGGGGCTTCGGGCACAGATACGCAGTATTTT
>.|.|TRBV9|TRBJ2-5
CASSLSSATRETQYF
TGTGCCAGCAGCCTCTCTAGCGCCACAAGGGAGACCCAGTACTTC
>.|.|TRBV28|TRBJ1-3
CASSLGFFGTASSGNTIYF
TGTGCCAGCAGTTTAGGTTTCTTCGGGACTGCCTCCTCTGGAAACACCATATATTTT
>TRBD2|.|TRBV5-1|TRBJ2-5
CASSWEGVEETQYF
TGCGCCAGCAGCTGGGAGGGAGTGGAAGAGACCCAGTACTTC
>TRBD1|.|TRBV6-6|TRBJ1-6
CASSYDGTGGSPLHF
TGTGCCAGCAGTTACGATGGGACAGGGGGTTCACCCCTCCACTTT
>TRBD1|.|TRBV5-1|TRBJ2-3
CASSFRAGGVSGTDTQYF
TGCGCCAGCAGCTTTAGGGCAGGGGGCGTTTCAGGCACAGATACGCAGTATTTT
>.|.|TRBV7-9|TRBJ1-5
CASSLAEPNQPQHF
TGTGCCAGCAGCTTAGCGGAACCCAATCAGCCCCAGCATTTT
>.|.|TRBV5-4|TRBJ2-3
CASGRRLSDTQYF
TGTGCCAGCGGCCGACGACTCTCGGATACGCAGTATTTT
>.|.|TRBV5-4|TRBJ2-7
CASSLFGRFSSYEQYF
TGTGCCAGCAGCCTCTTTGGACGGTTCTCTTCCTACGAGCAGTACTTC
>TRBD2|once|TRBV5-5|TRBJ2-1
CASSYPTSGAHNEQFF
TGTGCCAGCAGCTACCCGACTAGCGGGGCCCACAATGAGCAGTTCTTC
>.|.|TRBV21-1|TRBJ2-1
CASSKARRDRGEGGEQFF
TGTGCCAGCAGCAAAGCGCGAAGGGACAGGGGTGAGGGTGGTGAGCAGTTCTTC
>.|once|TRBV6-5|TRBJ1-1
CASSYLQGYTEAFF
TGTGCCAGCAGTTACCTCCAGGGGTACACTGAAGCTTTCTTT
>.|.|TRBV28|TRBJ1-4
CASSFPRKGNEKLFF
TGTGCCAGCAGTTTCCCCCGGAAAGGGAATGAAAAACTGTTTTTT
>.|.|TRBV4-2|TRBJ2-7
CASSQDLGAESYEQYF
TGTGCCAGCAGCCAAGATCTTGGGGCGGAGTCCTACGAGCAGTACTTC
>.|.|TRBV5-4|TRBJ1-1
CASNLQGLKGSEAFF
TGTGCCAGCAACTTACAGGGTCTAAAGGGGTCTGAAGCTTTCTTT
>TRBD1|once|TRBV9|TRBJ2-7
CASSPQGDYEQYF
TGTGCCAGCAGCCCACAGGGGGACTACGAGCAGTACTTC
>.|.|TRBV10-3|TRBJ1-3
CAISEFAGPKAGNTIYF
TGTGCCATCAGTGAGTTCGCAGGTCCTAAGGCTGGAAACACCATATATTTT
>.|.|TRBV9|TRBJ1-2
CASSVLAGNYGYTF
TGTGCCAGCAGCGTACTTGCAGGGAACTATGGCTACACCTTC
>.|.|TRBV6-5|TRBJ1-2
CASSPGTLGYTF
TGTGCCAGCAGTCCCGGGACTCTTGGCTACACCTTC
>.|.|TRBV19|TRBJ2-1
CASAGVYEQFF
TGTGCCAGTGCAGGGGTCTATGAGCAGTTCTTC
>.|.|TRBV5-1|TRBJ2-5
CASSLGAGSSGQETQYF
TGCGCCAGCAGCTTGGGGGCCGGGAGTTCGGGCCAAGAGACCCAGTACTTC
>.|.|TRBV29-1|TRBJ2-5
CSVGLQRRGETQYF
TGCAGCGTTGGCCTGCAACGCAGGGGAGAGACCCAGTACTTC
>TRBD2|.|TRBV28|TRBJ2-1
CASSLAGPYNEQFF
TGTGCCAGCAGTCTAGCGGGTCCATACAATGAGCAGTTCTTC
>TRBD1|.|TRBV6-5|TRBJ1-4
CASSLTYGQGEKLFF
TGTGCCAGCAGTTTGACCTACGGACAGGGTGAAAAACTGTTTTTT
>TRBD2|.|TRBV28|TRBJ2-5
CASSLSTSGRAREETQYF
TGTGCCAGCAGTTTATCGACTAGCGGGAGGGCCCGGGAGGAGACCCAGTACTTC
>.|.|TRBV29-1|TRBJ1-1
CSTGHVMNTEAFF
TGCAGCACGGGACACGTAATGAACACTGAAGCTTTCTTT
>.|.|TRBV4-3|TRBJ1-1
CASSQDNSKGTEAFF
TGCGCCAGCAGCCAAGATAACTCAAAGGGGACTGAAGCTTTCTTT
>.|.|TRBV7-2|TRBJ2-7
CASSLAAGGGYEQYF
TGTGCCAGCAGCTTAGCAGCAGGGGGAGGGTACGAGCAGTACTTC
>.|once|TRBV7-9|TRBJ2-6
CASSPVGANVLTF
TGTGCCAGCAGTCCGGTAGGGGCCAACGTCCTGACTTTC
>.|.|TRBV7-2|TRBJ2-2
CASSLGRGLNTGELFF
TGTGCCAGCAGCCTAGGGCGGGGCCTAAACACCGGGGAGCTGTTTTTT
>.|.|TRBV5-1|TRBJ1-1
CASSWSPKDSINNLHSEAFF
TGCGCCAGCAGCTGGAGCCCCAAGGACAGCATAAACAACTTACACTCGGAAGCTTTCTTT
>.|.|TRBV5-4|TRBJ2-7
CASSLNSYEQYF
TGTGCCAGCAGCTTAAACTCCTACGAGCAGTACTTC
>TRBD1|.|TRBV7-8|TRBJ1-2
CASSLSGQGGNGYTF
TGTGCCAGCAGCTTATCCGGACAGGGGGGAAATGGCTACACCTTC
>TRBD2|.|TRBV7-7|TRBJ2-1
CASSPELAGHYNEQFF
TGTGCTAGCAGCCCAGAACTAGCGGGTCATTACAATGAGCAGTTCTTC
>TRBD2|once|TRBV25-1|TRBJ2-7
CASRTSGTTGVQYF
TGTGCCAGCCGGACTAGCGGGACGACAGGGGTGCAGTACTTC
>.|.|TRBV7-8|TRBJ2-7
CASSRRGSYEQYF
TGTGCCAGCAGCCGACGAGGCTCCTACGAGCAGTACTTC
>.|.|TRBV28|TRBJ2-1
CASSSVDEQFF
TGTGCCAGCAGTTCCGTGGATGAGCAGTTCTTC
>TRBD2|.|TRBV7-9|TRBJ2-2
CASSPSPSGTGFYTGELFF
TGTGCCAGCAGCCCTAGCCCTAGCGGGACGGGTTTTTACACCGGGGAGCTGTTTTTT
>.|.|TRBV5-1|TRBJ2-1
CASSLTVQDSYNEQFF
TGCGCCAGCAGCTTGACGGTCCAGGACTCCTACAATGAGCAGTTCTTC
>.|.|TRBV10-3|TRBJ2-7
CAISEGGPPYEQYF
TGTGCCATCAGTGAGGGGGGGCCCCCCTACGAGCAGTACTTC
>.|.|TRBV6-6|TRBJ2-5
CASSYSLGETQYF
TGTGCCAGCAGTTACTCGTTGGGGGAGACCCAGTACTTC
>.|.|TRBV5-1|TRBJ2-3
CASSLGVIRGTDTQYF
TGCGCCAGCAGCTTAGGGGTAATTAGGGGCACAGATACGCAGTATTTT